This T cell receptor beta chain is drawn from a study of blood T cell repertoires in COVID-19. The overall study: Acute-phase and convalescent COVID-19 samples originated in the United States, Italy and Spain. Sources were T cells, B-cell-depleted T cells, or PBMCs; the material itself was cDNA or gDNA.

This clone was recorded once. Authors' analysis steps: Estimation of nucleated cell counts was performed using reference gene primer amplification. The assay was immunoSEQ multiplex PCR, and TCRdb's table has in-frame clones only and misses some. The V and J calls and the clone size are those of that table, but D and trimming were determined from the DNA. Found here are around 300,000 clones, around 87% of them singletons; the top ten hold roughly 2%. The CDR3 is 15 amino acids. Germline values: CDR1 SGHKS, CDR2 YYEKEE (reference sequence). The V end was cut by 2 bases, the J end by 0 bases, with 9 bases between.

Sample: peripheral blood. The chain uses TRBV5-5 and TRBJ1-5; maybe TRBD1 (5 bases). The receptor comes from a man aged 18 to 35 with active or convalescent COVID-19. The CDR3 nucleotides are TGTGCCAGCAGCTTATCAGGGCATAGCAATCAGCCCCAGCATTTT. The encoded protein is CASSLSGHSNQPQHF.